This T cell receptor beta chain is drawn from a study of CD8+ T cells in alopecia areata. Whole-study results and caveats: Normal scalp had lower clonality than lesional scalp, with alopecia totalis/universalis lesions showing this most strongly. Besides other cells, scalp samples also yield sequences of resident alphabeta T cells from normal skin.

Specified treatment: oral pan-JAK inhibitor, 5-10 mg twice daily. This clone was observed a single time. Its antigen is unknown. After isolation, RNA underwent reverse transcription to generate cDNA as the sequencing template. This table comes from immunoSEQ multiplex PCR, and its TCRdb copy is limited to in-frame clones, with some not included. Among fewer than 150,000 clones listed, 80% to 90% were seen once. Germline V gene sequence: CDR1 SEHNR, CDR2 FQNEAQ (reference sequence). This CDR3 contains 15 residues. Trimming took off 5 bases at V and 1 base at J, with 11 bases between the two ends. The sequence was collected from a human donor with alopecia areata. The specimen comprised CD8+ T cells sorted from blood, sampled at week 4, from a patient treated with tofacitinib. V gene TRBV7-9 combines with J gene TRBJ2-2; D is uncertain. CDR3 residues: CASSPSVGNTGELFF. The CDR3 DNA follows: TGTGCCAGCAGCCCTAGTGTGGGGAACACCGGGGAGCTGTTTTTT.